These 15 T cell receptor beta chains came from one sample sequenced in a study of regulatory dendritic cells for organ transplantation. Here immunoSEQ multiplex PCR was the method, and the copy in TCRdb shows in-frame clones only, minus some. The table lists some 35,000 clones, around nine tenths of them singletons. Sequencing was done on a sample of naive CD4+ T cells from blood. Subset indicated: CD45RA+ naive T cells. The source of these receptors is a human donor in good health.

V usage is TRBV15 and J usage is TRBJ2-4; 9 bases align to TRBD1. The CDR3 contains 16 residues. J was trimmed by 4 bases and V by 6 bases; bases with no gene match: 10. The V gene's germline CDR1 is LNHNV and CDR2 YYDKDF (reference sequence). Written as DNA, the CDR3 is TGTGCCACCAGGGGAGCTAGGGACAGGGAAAAAAACATTCAGTACTTC. Its protein product is CATRGARDREKNIQYF.

The chain combines TRBV18 with TRBJ2-7, with D possibly matching TRBD2 (7 bases). The V and J ends lost 2 bases and 6 bases respectively, with 20 bases between them. This CDR3 has 16 amino acids. Germline CDR1 and CDR2: KGHSH and LQKENI. Written as DNA, the CDR3 is TGTGCCAGCTCACCAAGGGGGGGTTCTCCGTCGTTCGAGCAGTACTTC. This translates into CASSPRGGSPSFEQYF.

The gene calls are TRBV20-1 and TRBJ1-2; D unresolved. CDR1 and CDR2 (germline): DFQATT, SNEGSKA (reference sequence). The CDR3 covers 11 residues. The V end lost 5 bases, the J end lost 9 bases, and 13 bases lay between the germline ends. CDR3: CSALMGRRYTF. CDR3 in DNA: TGCAGTGCTTTAATGGGCCGCCGCTACACCTTC.

V gene TRBV7-8 combines with J gene TRBJ2-7; weak D call: TRBD1 (10 bases). This CDR3 contains 18 residues. V dropped 5 bases and J dropped 5 bases, with 28 bases sitting between them. Germline V gene lookup returns CDR1 SGHVS and CDR2 FQNEAQ. CDR3 sequence (DNA): TGTGCCAGCAGCCGACGGGACAGGGGTCTAGCGGGACCACACGAGCAGTACTTC. It translates to CASSRRDRGLAGPHEQYF.

This clone has just one count. The chain combines TRBV4-1 with TRBJ1-5, with a weak D call TRBD1 (5 bases). V lost 1 base, J lost 7 bases, and 8 bases lay in between. In germline, CDR1 is MGHRA, CDR2 YSYEKL. The CDR3 contains 13 residues. The CDR3, as DNA: TGCGCCAGCAGCCAAGGTAGGGGCCAGCCCCAGCATTTT. This codes for CASSQGRGQPQHF.

The rearrangement uses TRBV5-1 and TRBJ2-5, with D unresolved. With 2 bases removed from V and 3 bases from J, the gap between germline ends came to 11 bases. The germline V gene has CDR1 SGHRS and CDR2 YFSETQ. The length of the CDR3 is 14 residues. CDR3 region: CASSFLELKETQYF. In DNA form, the CDR3 reads TGCGCCAGCAGCTTCTTAGAACTCAAAGAGACCCAGTACTTC.

The chain uses TRBV4-2 and TRBJ1-2, with D possibly matching TRBD1 (6 bases). CDR1 and CDR2 (germline): LGHNA, YNFKEQ. V dropped 0 bases and J dropped 1 base, with 12 bases sitting between them. This CDR3 region has 16 residues. The CDR3 is CASSQDPGQDNYGYTF. The CDR3 DNA reads as TGTGCCAGCAGCCAAGATCCGGGACAAGATAACTATGGCTACACCTTC.

This rearrangement joins TRBV7-6 to TRBJ2-3; the D gene is possibly TRBD2 (6 bases). Germline values: CDR1 SGHVS, CDR2 FNYEAQ. V lost 2 bases and J lost 6, with 18 bases in between. The CDR3 loop spans 16 amino acids. CDR3 protein: CASSLSLTPGGDTQYF. In DNA form, the CDR3 reads TGTGCCAGCAGCTTAAGTCTTACCCCCGGAGGGGATACGCAGTATTTT.

The gene calls are TRBV7-8 and TRBJ1-5, with D possibly being TRBD1 (5 bases). The ends were cut back, 4 bases at V and 7 bases at J, with 17 bases in the middle. There are 15 residues in the CDR3. The germline CDR1 and CDR2 sequences are SGHVS and FQNEAQ. CDR3 in amino acids: CASSWDWGQQQPQHF. The CDR3 region has the DNA TGTGCCAGCAGCTGGGATTGGGGCCAGCAGCAGCCCCAGCATTTT.

The rearrangement joins TRBV6-6 to TRBJ1-1; 8 bases are shared with TRBD1. This CDR3 spans 16 amino acids. The ends lost 7 bases at V and 0 bases at J; junction bases unmatched: 10. The germline gives CDR1 MNHNY, CDR2 SVGAGI (reference sequence). The CDR3 sequence is CASTRTGRDLNTEAFF. The CDR3 DNA reads TGTGCCAGCACCCGGACAGGGAGGGATTTGAACACTGAAGCTTTCTTT.

V gene TRBV25-1 combines with J gene TRBJ2-7, with TRBD2 as a possible D gene (6 bases). The CDR3 is made up of 14 amino acids. In germline, CDR1 is MGHDK, CDR2 SYGVNS. Trimming left V 6 bases short and J 2 bases short, with 14 bases between. CDR3 amino acids: CASRGGRAPYEQYF. The CDR3 DNA reads as TGTGCCAGCAGGGGAGGCAGGGCCCCCTACGAGCAGTACTTC.

This chain uses TRBV7-9 with TRBJ2-2; D tentatively reads TRBD1 or TRBD2 (5 bases each). Germline CDR1 SEHNR, CDR2 FQNEAQ (reference sequence). With 4 bases removed from V and 13 bases from J, the gap between germline ends came to 10 bases. This CDR3 has 11 amino acids. The CDR3 sequence is CASSSGGWLFF. The CDR3 bases are TGTGCCAGCAGCTCTGGGGGATGGCTGTTTTTT.

The chain employs TRBV7-9 and TRBJ1-1; no definite D call. V lost 5 bases and J 1 base, leaving 11 bases between the germline ends. The CDR3 has 14 residues. The germline gives CDR1 SEHNR, CDR2 FQNEAQ (reference sequence). The CDR3 protein is CASSLDVWNTEAFF. The CDR3 region has the DNA TGTGCCAGCAGCCTGGACGTATGGAACACTGAAGCTTTCTTT.

The gene calls are TRBV10-3 and TRBJ1-4, with D uncertain. Germline values: CDR1 ENHRY, CDR2 SYGVKD. The CDR3 is 16 residues long. Trimming pared 6 bases from V and 4 bases from J, leaving 18 bases between. The CDR3 DNA reads TGTGCCATCAGCCCCCAGGACGGGAGATATAATGAAAAACTGTTTTTT. It is translated as CAISPQDGRYNEKLFF.

The chain uses TRBV18 and TRBJ2-7; D is possibly TRBD2 (5 bases). Trimming took off 3 bases at V and 2 bases at J, with 8 bases between the two ends. Germline values: CDR1 KGHSH, CDR2 LQKENI. The CDR3 is 13 amino acids. CDR3 in amino acids: CASSPRTAYEQYF. As DNA, the CDR3 is TGTGCCAGCTCACCGCGGACTGCCTACGAGCAGTACTTC.